These T cell receptor beta chains were read from a single sample in a study of PD-1 blockade in classical Hodgkin lymphoma. TCRdb's copy holds only in-frame clones and misses some; the assay was immunoSEQ multiplex PCR. The table lists approximately 160,000 clones, about four fifths of them singletons, with over 7.5% in the top ten. The source was peripheral blood mononuclear cells (PBMCs), collected before the second cycle of nivolumab. Receptors originate from a human donor with classical Hodgkin lymphoma. The CDR3 runs from the conserved cysteine through the conserved F or W. Fields, in order: D gene, clone size, V gene, J gene, CDR3 DNA, CDR3 protein. A D gene is named only where the DNA matches it firmly. Not every row has a clone size; where given, it reads once, few, many or a size class.

d_gene: NA; abundance: NA; v_gene: TRBV7-2; j_gene: TRBJ1-5; CDR3nt: TGTGCCAGCAGCTTCCAATCGGGGGGGAATCAGCCCCAGCATTTT; CDR3aa: CASSFQSGGNQPQHF
d_gene: TRBD1; abundance: few; v_gene: TRBV6-5; j_gene: TRBJ1-2; CDR3nt: TGTGCCAGCAGTTACTGGACAGGGAGTCGTGGAGGCTACACCTTC; CDR3aa: CASSYWTGSRGGYTF
d_gene: NA; abundance: NA; v_gene: TRBV6-5; j_gene: TRBJ1-6; CDR3nt: TGTGCCACCAAGACGGGGGATAATTCACCCCTCCACTTT; CDR3aa: CATKTGDNSPLHF
d_gene: NA; abundance: few; v_gene: TRBV27; j_gene: TRBJ1-3; CDR3nt: TGTGCCAGCAGTTTGAGGGCAGTACCTGGAAACACCATATATTTT; CDR3aa: CASSLRAVPGNTIYF
d_gene: TRBD2; abundance: NA; v_gene: TRBV6-5; j_gene: TRBJ2-1; CDR3nt: TGTGCCAGCAGCGGACTAGCGGAGGCCAATGAGCAGTTCTTC; CDR3aa: CASSGLAEANEQFF
d_gene: NA; abundance: once; v_gene: TRBV2; j_gene: TRBJ2-6; CDR3nt: TGTGCCAGCAGTGGAAGGCGCATAGGGGCCAACGTCCTGACTTTC; CDR3aa: CASSGRRIGANVLTF
d_gene: TRBD1; abundance: NA; v_gene: TRBV6-6; j_gene: TRBJ2-7; CDR3nt: TGTGCCAGCTCGATATCGGGGACAGGGGAATACGAGCAGTACTTC; CDR3aa: CASSISGTGEYEQYF
d_gene: NA; abundance: NA; v_gene: TRBV5-1; j_gene: TRBJ2-5; CDR3nt: TGCGCCAGCAGCTTGAACCGAGGGCCCGACCAAGAGACCCAGTACTTC; CDR3aa: CASSLNRGPDQETQYF
d_gene: NA; abundance: NA; v_gene: TRBV7-9; j_gene: TRBJ2-5; CDR3nt: TGTGCCAGCAGCCCCGCCTGGACGGAGGGTCGAGAGACCCAGTACTTC; CDR3aa: CASSPAWTEGRETQYF
d_gene: TRBD1; abundance: NA; v_gene: TRBV7-8; j_gene: TRBJ2-1; CDR3nt: TGTGCCAGCAGCCTTGACAGGGAAGGTGAGCAGTTCTTC; CDR3aa: CASSLDREGEQFF
d_gene: TRBD2; abundance: once; v_gene: TRBV28; j_gene: TRBJ2-7; CDR3nt: TGTGCCAGCAGTTCCCCGGGAGCGGGACTCTACGAGCAGTACTTC; CDR3aa: CASSSPGAGLYEQYF
d_gene: NA; abundance: few; v_gene: TRBV10-3; j_gene: TRBJ1-1; CDR3nt: TGTGCCATTAGCGTCGGTCCAGGACGAAACACTGAAGCTTTCTTT; CDR3aa: CAISVGPGRNTEAFF
d_gene: NA; abundance: NA; v_gene: TRBV4-3; j_gene: TRBJ1-5; CDR3nt: TGCGCCAGCAGCCAAGACCCAGGGAGTCAGCCCCAGCATTTT; CDR3aa: CASSQDPGSQPQHF
d_gene: NA; abundance: NA; v_gene: TRBV20-1; j_gene: TRBJ1-1; CDR3nt: TGCAGTGCCGACGGGAACACTGAAGCTTTCTTT; CDR3aa: CSADGNTEAFF
d_gene: NA; abundance: NA; v_gene: TRBV19; j_gene: TRBJ2-3; CDR3nt: TGTGCCAGTAGTATCGGGAGTGGGGCCACAGATACGCAGTATTTT; CDR3aa: CASSIGSGATDTQYF
d_gene: TRBD1; abundance: few; v_gene: TRBV28; j_gene: TRBJ1-2; CDR3nt: TGTGCCAGCAGTTTACCGACAGGGAACCTTAACTATGGCTACACCTTC; CDR3aa: CASSLPTGNLNYGYTF
d_gene: NA; abundance: NA; v_gene: TRBV6-1; j_gene: TRBJ2-4; CDR3nt: TGTGCCAGCAGTCAGGGGTGGGCCGGAAACATTCAGTACTTC; CDR3aa: CASSQGWAGNIQYF
d_gene: NA; abundance: NA; v_gene: TRBV5-6; j_gene: TRBJ1-2; CDR3nt: TGTGCCAGCAGCTTTGTTCAGGGGCTCAACGGCTACACCTTC; CDR3aa: CASSFVQGLNGYTF
d_gene: NA; abundance: few; v_gene: TRBV6-5; j_gene: TRBJ2-7; CDR3nt: TGTGCCAGCAGTTACTCGCAAGCCCCAGCCTACGAGCAGTACTTC; CDR3aa: CASSYSQAPAYEQYF
d_gene: NA; abundance: few; v_gene: TRBV10-3; j_gene: TRBJ1-2; CDR3nt: TGTGCCACCAATTTCGGGACGGCAGCTAACTATGGCTACACCTTC; CDR3aa: CATNFGTAANYGYTF
d_gene: TRBD2; abundance: NA; v_gene: TRBV18; j_gene: TRBJ2-7; CDR3nt: TGTGCCAGCTCACCTAGACTGGGACTAGCGGGAGGGCCCTCCTACGAGCAGTACTTC; CDR3aa: CASSPRLGLAGGPSYEQYF
d_gene: NA; abundance: NA; v_gene: TRBV5-1; j_gene: TRBJ2-5; CDR3nt: TGCGCCAGCAGTCAGAATCCCCCAGAAGAGACCCAGTACTTC; CDR3aa: CASSQNPPEETQYF
d_gene: NA; abundance: NA; v_gene: TRBV7-3; j_gene: TRBJ2-5; CDR3nt: TGTGCCAGCAGCTTATCGGGGTTGGAGGGAGAGACCCAGTACTTC; CDR3aa: CASSLSGLEGETQYF
d_gene: TRBD1; abundance: few; v_gene: TRBV12-5; j_gene: TRBJ1-2; CDR3nt: TGTGCTAGCTCCTTGGAGACCGGGACAGGGTCGGGGTATGGCTACACCTTC; CDR3aa: CASSLETGTGSGYGYTF
d_gene: NA; abundance: NA; v_gene: TRBV28; j_gene: TRBJ2-1; CDR3nt: TGTGCCAGCAGTTCGTTCAATGAGCAATTCTTC; CDR3aa: CASSSFNEQFF
d_gene: TRBD2; abundance: NA; v_gene: TRBV6-5; j_gene: TRBJ2-3; CDR3nt: TGTGCCAGCAGTTTCTCGACTAGCGGACAAACAGATACGCAGTATTTT; CDR3aa: CASSFSTSGQTDTQYF
d_gene: NA; abundance: NA; v_gene: TRBV5-1; j_gene: TRBJ1-4; CDR3nt: TGCGCCAGCAGCTTGTCGGACAGTGCAACTAATGAAAAACTGTTTTTT; CDR3aa: CASSLSDSATNEKLFF
d_gene: NA; abundance: NA; v_gene: TRBV7-9; j_gene: TRBJ2-3; CDR3nt: TGTGCCAGCAGCCCCGGGGCAGATACGCAGTATTTT; CDR3aa: CASSPGADTQYF
d_gene: NA; abundance: NA; v_gene: TRBV5-5; j_gene: TRBJ1-5; CDR3nt: TGTGCCAGCAGCTTGGAGCATCCTGGTCAGCCCCAGCATTTT; CDR3aa: CASSLEHPGQPQHF
d_gene: NA; abundance: NA; v_gene: TRBV19; j_gene: TRBJ1-1; CDR3nt: TGTGCCAGTAGTATAGCCCCACAGGGAGCCAACACTGAAGCTTTCTTT; CDR3aa: CASSIAPQGANTEAFF
d_gene: NA; abundance: NA; v_gene: TRBV6-5; j_gene: TRBJ1-5; CDR3nt: TGTGCCAGCAGTCTCGACAGCGCTCAGCCCCAGCATTTT; CDR3aa: CASSLDSAQPQHF
d_gene: NA; abundance: NA; v_gene: TRBV7-2; j_gene: TRBJ1-1; CDR3nt: TGTGCCAGCAGCCCTCAGGGGAACACTGAAGCTTTCTTT; CDR3aa: CASSPQGNTEAFF
d_gene: NA; abundance: NA; v_gene: TRBV7-7; j_gene: TRBJ2-2; CDR3nt: TGTGCCAGCAGCTTAGCAGAGGCCGGGGAGCTGTTTTTT; CDR3aa: CASSLAEAGELFF
d_gene: NA; abundance: NA; v_gene: TRBV5-6; j_gene: TRBJ2-3; CDR3nt: TGTGCCAGCAGCTTGGCTGGCACAGATACGCAGTATTTT; CDR3aa: CASSLAGTDTQYF
d_gene: NA; abundance: once; v_gene: TRBV19; j_gene: TRBJ1-6; CDR3nt: TGTGCCAGTAGTAGGTCATACACCTCCTATAATTCACCCCTCCACTTT; CDR3aa: CASSRSYTSYNSPLHF
d_gene: TRBD1; abundance: NA; v_gene: TRBV29-1; j_gene: TRBJ1-2; CDR3nt: TGCAGCGCTGGGACAGGACCCCACTATGGCTACACCTTC; CDR3aa: CSAGTGPHYGYTF
d_gene: TRBD1; abundance: once; v_gene: TRBV28; j_gene: TRBJ1-1; CDR3nt: TGTGCCAGCAGTTTGCCCACCGGGACAGTGAACACTGAAGCTTTCTTT; CDR3aa: CASSLPTGTVNTEAFF
d_gene: TRBD1; abundance: NA; v_gene: TRBV19; j_gene: TRBJ1-1; CDR3nt: TGTGCCAGTAGTATCGCACCGGGACAGGGAGCCCTGAACACTGAAGCTTTCTTT; CDR3aa: CASSIAPGQGALNTEAFF
d_gene: NA; abundance: NA; v_gene: TRBV6-5; j_gene: TRBJ2-1; CDR3nt: TGTGCCAGCAGTTACATAGGGATCGAGCAGTTCTTC; CDR3aa: CASSYIGIEQFF
d_gene: NA; abundance: NA; v_gene: TRBV5-1; j_gene: TRBJ2-7; CDR3nt: TGCGCCAGCAGCCGAACAGTAGCCTACGAGCAGTACTTC; CDR3aa: CASSRTVAYEQYF
d_gene: NA; abundance: NA; v_gene: TRBV2; j_gene: TRBJ1-2; CDR3nt: TGTGCCAGCAGTGAGTCGGGGACCCAGAATAACTATGGCTACACCTTC; CDR3aa: CASSESGTQNNYGYTF